This TCR beta chain was obtained from a study of regulatory T cells in long-lasting Graves disease (TCRdb year 2021). The study in broad terms: In the newly diagnosed Graves' disease group, patients had been taking antithyroid drugs for less than 3 months. A total of around 33 samples underwent TCR sequencing, from roughly 13 patients with persistent Graves' disease and roughly 20 patients with newly diagnosed Graves' disease. The study was conducted in China and was registered as a clinical trial. Patients with persistent Graves' disease were compared with patients with newly diagnosed Graves' disease using TCR sequencing and RNA sequencing of peripheral blood.

The library was produced with multiplex PCR. This sample was sequenced with an Illumina HiSeq 4000. To build TCR beta libraries, CDR3 regions were amplified by Arm-PCR using iRepertoire HTBI primers. Before sequencing, the PCR products underwent gel purification. Concerning the study's data processing: Gene usage analysis of CDR3 amino acid clonotypes relied on the roughly 60 TRBV and about 15 TRBJ segments identified across samples. Filtered high-quality paired reads were merged into contigs using COPE and FqMerger. BLAST was used to align contigs to IMGT TRBV, TRBD and TRBJ reference genes, and CDR3 was defined according to IMGT. Any clonotype with a frequency above 0.1% was classified as a highly expanded clone. Repertoire diversity was measured by Shannon entropy, and V-J evenness by the Gini coefficient. A clonotype was considered public if more than one individual shared it. TCRdb trimmed the raw reads at Q25, called clones with MiXCR and kept productive beta chains. Each CDR3 protein appears once, grouped with its most common genes and DNA. The V and J calls were not made by the authors but by TCRdb's processing. Recorded for this sample are approximately 350,000 distinct CDR3 sequences; 16% of them occurred a single time. Clones ranked in the top ten supply roughly 27% of the sample.

This clonotype was seen repeatedly, ten times or more. What this receptor recognizes is not known. Base qualities are not provided; no much larger clone lies one nucleotide away. What the time point label conveys for this sample: newly diagnosed GD, antithyroid drugs for less than 3 months. For both TCR sequencing and RNA sequencing, RNA was extracted from PBMCs in TRIzol. The diagnosis of Graves' disease was made according to American Thyroid Association guidelines. The patients came from an endocrinology department in Xi'an, China. Each patient gave approximately 10 milliliters of peripheral blood, collected in an EDTA anticoagulant tube. PBMCs were isolated by Ficoll Paque Plus density gradient separation without further T cell sorting. An Agilent 2100 Bioanalyzer and agarose gel were used to check RNA quality, and a NanoDrop 2000 was used to measure RNA concentration. Beyond this particular receptor, the publication reports: The authors acknowledged the small sample size as a limitation that may reduce accuracy. Lower TCR Shannon entropy and fewer highly expanded clones were observed in persistent Graves' disease patients than in newly diagnosed patients, which suggested clonal expansion. More public clonotypes were shared among persistent patients (roughly 3,000) than among newly diagnosed patients (just under 1,000). Sequencing and analysis were limited to the TCR beta chain. Peripheral blood alone was examined, since thyroid tissue, which constituted the primary lesion, could not be accessed. TRBV28, TRBJ1-2 and TRBJ2-5 were preferentially used in persistent disease, while TRBV20-1 and TRBJ2-1 were favored in newly diagnosed disease.

The CDR3, cysteine through phenylalanine, is 13 amino acids long. Here the CDR3 DNA is all that survives: 39 bases in frame from base 1. Trimming at the junction amounts to 4 bases on V and 3 bases on J, and the germline ends lie 9 bases apart. As encoded in the germline V gene, CDR1 is ENHRY while CDR2 is SYGVKD. A further study also used this sample, focusing on T cells in Graves' hyperthyroidism and ophthalmopathy. The second study also describes: Graves' hyperthyroidism was defined as stable when no progression to ophthalmopathy occurred over 18 months of follow-up. Hyperthyroidism patients were newly diagnosed, with disease duration under 2 months, and aged 18 to 65 years. Exclusion was applied to patients with uncontrolled infections, other autoimmune diseases, pregnancy or lactation. Diagnoses were based on clinical symptoms, serum thyroxine and TRAb, thyroid ultrasound and orbital computed tomography. For the first round of RT-PCR on the TCR CDR3, the HTBI primer set was used together with the Qiagen OneStep RT-PCR kit. Most expanded thyroid clonotypes (frequency above 0.001) were also found in blood, which suggests that blood repertoires may mirror thyroid immune responses. A 13 V-J signature model separated ophthalmopathy from stable hyperthyroidism, with around 91% sensitivity and about 81% specificity in cross-validation and 80%/75% in testing. In validation, progression to ophthalmopathy was predicted by the model with around 71% sensitivity and 72% to 85% specificity, a median of roughly 6 months before onset. A discovery cohort of about a hundred patients, approximately 45 with Graves' ophthalmopathy and 57 with stable Graves' hyperthyroidism, was used to find distinguishing TCR V-J signatures. Prospective prediction of ophthalmopathy was tested in an independent validation cohort of some 20 hyperthyroidism patients and 17 patients who later progressed to ophthalmopathy. For training and testing, the 100 or so patients in the discovery cohort were randomly divided in a 7:3 ratio. In addition, the study compared T-cell repertoires in thyroid tissue and in blood from six Graves' hyperthyroidism patients. After sampling, hyperthyroidism patients received methimazole starting at 30 mg daily, and ophthalmopathy patients received high-dose intravenous methylprednisolone. Libraries were constructed in a second round of multiplex PCR, after which size selection and purification were carried out. Libraries were sequenced paired-end with 100 bp reads on an Illumina HiSeq2000. Raw data were processed with SOAPnuke, discarding reads with adapters, uncalled bases, mean Phred below 15, or no exact constant-primer or identifier match. High-quality paired reads were merged using COPE v1.2.5, and each unique nucleotide sequence was defined as a clonotype. Clonotypes were aligned to IMGT TRBV, TRBD and TRBJ reference segments using MiTCR v1.1. The analysis was restricted to V-J combinations with a frequency above 0.0001, which together covered 99% to 99.2% of the repertoires. A TCS score was defined as the ratio between F50 (clonal expansion) and ExV (chaos), using BLOSUM62-based TCRdist between CDR3 peptides within each V-J. Welch's t-statistics and random forest reduced 450 to 600 V-J features to around 14, which were used in a naive Bayes classifier (R e1071). Sample size was not statistically predetermined, and blinding of investigators to group allocation was not performed. According to the paper, TCR Vbeta CDR3 sequencing was carried out on 120 to 150 peripheral blood samples, which came from fewer than 50 ophthalmopathy, 75 or so hyperthyroidism and roughly 17 progressor patients.

The sample was peripheral blood mononuclear cells (PBMCs), taken at new diagnosis, from a patient treated with antithyroid drugs. This sequence uses TRBV10-3 and TRBJ2-5; the D segment could be TRBD1, given 6 matching bases. This TCR came from a man between 40 and 49 years old with Graves disease. Donor details come from another sample of the same person, matched by shared clones. In nucleotides, the sequence is TGTGCCATCAGTGGCTACAGGGAAGAGACCCAGTACTTC. Its protein is CAISGYREETQYF.